One sample yielded the 26 T cell receptor beta chains listed below, sequenced in a study of beta chain features in type 1 diabetes. All of the isolated RNA was reverse transcribed, so expressed TCRB transcripts were sequenced. Produced via immunoSEQ multiplex PCR; TCRdb's table is partial and in-frame only. The repertoire holds hundreds of thousands of clones, 11% to 15% seen once, with under 8.5% in the top ten. The sample consisted of central memory CD4+ T cells from blood. Source of these receptors: a man aged 25-45 years in good health.

The sample holds a few counts of this clone. The chain couples TRBV29-1 to TRBJ2-2; D uncertain. This CDR3 has 12 amino acids. The germline CDR1 and CDR2 sequences are SQVTM and ANQGSEA. V lost 3 bases to trimming and J lost 7 bases, with 9 bases between them. The CDR3 spells CSVDDADGELFF. The CDR3 bases are TGCAGCGTTGACGACGCGGACGGGGAGCTGTTTTTT.

This clone was counted only a few times. The sample carries other DNA sequences with the same CDR3. V usage is TRBV9 and J usage is TRBJ1-1; 10 bases match TRBD1. Losses at the gene ends were 6 bases for V and 1 base for J; bases not matched to a gene: 3. Germline V gives CDR1 SGDLS, CDR2 YYNGEE. The length of the CDR3 is 14 residues. The CDR3 nucleotides read TGTGCCAGCACTAGGGACAGGGGGAACACTGAAGCTTTCTTT. Its protein product is CASTRDRGNTEAFF. Full variable domain (rest looked up from reference TRBV9 and TRBJ1-1): DSGVTQTPKHLITATGQRVTLRCSPRSGDLSVYWYQQSLDQGLQFLIQYYNGEERAKGNILERFSAQQFPDLHSELNLSSLELGDSALYFCASTRDRGNTEAFFGQGTRLTVV.

J is TRBJ2-3 and V is TRBV5-4; D gene unclear. Looked up from germline, CDR1 is SGHNT and CDR2 is YYREEE (reference sequence). The ends were cut back, 4 bases at V and 3 bases at J, with 21 bases in the middle. The CDR3 is 17 residues long. The CDR3 here is CASSPADKPQWTDTQYF. In DNA, the CDR3 is TGTGCCAGCAGCCCGGCCGACAAGCCCCAATGGACAGATACGCAGTATTTT.

This clone was recorded at least ten times. The sample has other DNA sequences that encode this CDR3 too. The chain has TRBV7-2 and TRBJ2-5; 8 bases align to TRBD2. CDR1 is SGHTA and CDR2 is FQGNSA in the germline V gene. This CDR3 has 14 amino acids. Trimming took 2 bases from V and 4 from J; bases not matched to a gene: 3. The CDR3 DNA reads as TGTGCCAGCAGCTTACGGCTAGCGGGAGAGACCCAGTACTTC. Its translation is CASSLRLAGETQYF. Using reference TRBV7-2 and TRBJ2-5 for the parts outside the CDR3, the full variable domain is GAGVSQSPSNKVTEKGKDVELRCDPISGHTALYWYRQSLGQGLEFLIYFQGNSAPDKSGLPSDRFSAERTGGSVSTLTIQRTQQEDSAVYLCASSLRLAGETQYFGPGTRLLVL.

This clone was seen more than once but under ten times. The rearrangement joins TRBV12-5 to TRBJ2-3, with TRBD2 identical over 9 bases. This CDR3 is 15 amino acids long. CDR1 is LGHNT and CDR2 is FRNRAP in the germline V gene. V lost 5 bases to trimming and J lost 3 bases; unmatched junction nucleotides: 6. Here the CDR3 reads CASGPIAGETDTQYF. The CDR3 region has the DNA TGTGCTAGTGGTCCCATAGCGGGGGAGACAGATACGCAGTATTTT. The full variable domain, rest sourced from reference TRBV12-5 and TRBJ2-3, is DARVTQTPRHKVTEMGQEVTMRCQPILGHNTVFWYRQTMMQGLELLAYFRNRAPLDDSGMPKDRFSAEMPDATLATLKIQPSEPRDSAVYFCASGPIAGETDTQYFGPGTRLTVL.

The CDR3 spells CASSLAETGTQYF. The CDR3 region has the DNA TGTGCCAGCAGCTTAGCGGAGACGGGGACCCAGTACTTC. The gene calls are TRBV7-7 and TRBJ2-5; D is unresolved. Trimming removed 0 bases from V and 7 bases from J, with 9 bases in between. This CDR3 is built from 13 residues. Germline V gene data show CDR1 as SSHAT and CDR2 as FNYEAQ (reference sequence).

This clone was counted only a few times. This chain uses TRBV19 with TRBJ2-1, with D possibly being TRBD2 (6 bases). This CDR3 contains 17 residues. Germline V lookup: CDR1 LNHDA, CDR2 SQIVND (reference sequence). Trimming stripped 4 bases from V and 5 bases from J, with 21 bases between. The CDR3 reads CASSKEGRVARNNEQFF. CDR3 in DNA: TGTGCCAGTAGTAAGGAGGGCCGGGTAGCGAGGAACAATGAGCAGTTCTTC.

The V and J genes are TRBV7-8 and TRBJ1-2; D may be TRBD1 (5 bases). Trimming removed 5 bases from V and 4 bases from J, with 20 bases in between. Per germline, CDR1 SGHVS and CDR2 FQNEAQ. The CDR3 sequence is 16 residues long. CDR3 sequence: CASSGKWRGTVYGYTF. DNA for the CDR3: TGTGCCAGCAGCGGGAAATGGCGGGGGACCGTCTATGGCTACACCTTC.

J is TRBJ2-3 and V is TRBV9; 14 bases line up with TRBD2. Trimming cost V 3 bases and J 0 bases; bases outside gene matches: 3. The length of the CDR3 is 17 residues. The germline V gene encodes CDR1 SGDLS and CDR2 YYNGEE. Written as DNA, the CDR3 is TGTGCCAGCAGCGAGGGACTAGCGGGGGCTAGCACAGATACGCAGTATTTT. Its translation: CASSEGLAGASTDTQYF.

In its sample, this clone was seen a few times. The chain couples TRBV7-2 to TRBJ2-3, with 7 bases matching TRBD2. Germline CDR1 SGHTA, CDR2 FQGNSA. V gave up 2 bases and J gave up 4 bases; unmatched junction bases: 12. CDR3 length equals 17 residues. CDR3 sequence: CASSLNGRGGRADTQYF. CDR3 sequence (DNA): TGTGCCAGCAGCTTAAACGGTCGCGGTGGGAGGGCAGATACGCAGTATTTT.

The genes are TRBV5-1 and TRBJ2-5; D is unresolved. The CDR3 has 12 amino acids. The germline V gene encodes CDR1 SGHRS and CDR2 YFSETQ. The V end lost 6 bases, the J end lost 4 bases, and 10 bases lay between the germline ends. CDR3 sequence: CASIEVRETQYF. CDR3 sequence (DNA): TGCGCCAGCATCGAGGTGAGAGAGACCCAGTACTTC.

At least ten counts were recorded for this clone. The chain employs TRBV7-9 and TRBJ2-1; a weak D match, TRBD2 (5 bases). There are 15 residues in the CDR3. Between the trimmed V and J ends, which lost 2 bases and 0 bases, there was a span of 8 bases. Germline-derived CDR1 and CDR2 are SEHNR and FQNEAQ (reference sequence). The CDR3 loop is CASSLSAASYNEQFF. CDR3 nucleotide sequence: TGTGCCAGCAGCTTATCAGCGGCCTCCTACAATGAGCAGTTCTTC. The entire variable domain, with the rest obtained from reference TRBV7-9 and TRBJ2-1, is as follows: DTGVSQNPRHKITKRGQNVTFRCDPISEHNRLYWYRQTLGQGPEFLTYFQNEAQLEKSRLLSDRFSAERPKGSFSTLEIQRTEQGDSAMYLCASSLSAASYNEQFFGPGTRLTVL.

V and J are TRBV29-1 and TRBJ1-1, with D possibly TRBD1 on 5 matching bases. Trimming took 1 base from V and 4 from J, leaving 25 bases between them. Germline V lookup: CDR1 SQVTM, CDR2 ANQGSEA. There are 18 residues in the CDR3. The chain's CDR3 is CSVEGNWSPSGGRTEAFF. The CDR3 region has the DNA TGCAGCGTTGAAGGAAACTGGTCACCCTCTGGGGGACGCACTGAAGCTTTCTTT.

At least ten counts were recorded for this clone. The chain has TRBV18 and TRBJ2-1; D is unresolved. Between the trimmed V and J ends, which lost 0 bases and 0 bases, there was a span of 12 bases. This CDR3 is built from 17 residues. Germline values: CDR1 KGHSH, CDR2 LQKENI. The DNA of the CDR3 is TGTGCCAGCTCACCACCTAATAGGGCCCTCTCCTACAATGAGCAGTTCTTC. As protein: CASSPPNRALSYNEQFF.

The rearrangement joins TRBV9 to TRBJ1-2; D call uncertain. This CDR3 region has 12 residues. Germline values: CDR1 SGDLS, CDR2 YYNGEE. V was cut by 4 bases and J by 4 bases, with 8 bases left in between. DNA for the CDR3: TGTGCCAGCAGCCAACGCAGCTATGGCTACACCTTC. This translates into CASSQRSYGYTF.

The rearrangement joins TRBV9 to TRBJ1-1; tentative D call: TRBD1 (6 bases). This CDR3 region has 15 residues. The germline V gene has CDR1 SGDLS and CDR2 YYNGEE. V was trimmed by 5 bases and J by 0 bases, leaving 14 bases between them. The CDR3 DNA is TGTGCCAGCAGTGCACAGGGCGTTATGAACACTGAAGCTTTCTTT. It translates to CASSAQGVMNTEAFF.

V usage is TRBV19 and J usage is TRBJ1-1; 7 bases map to TRBD1. V lost 3 bases and J lost 5; bases outside the gene matches: 6. CDR3 size: 14 residues. Germline loops: CDR1 LNHDA, CDR2 SQIVND (reference sequence). The CDR3 DNA follows: TGTGCCAGTAGTATTCTGGACAGGACGACTGAAGCTTTCTTT. Its protein product is CASSILDRTTEAFF.

The chain uses TRBV5-4 and TRBJ2-1, with D possibly being TRBD1 (6 bases). Trimming took off 7 bases at V and 4 bases at J, with 18 bases between the two ends. This CDR3 is built from 15 residues. Germline loops: CDR1 SGHNT, CDR2 YYREEE (reference sequence). CDR3 sequence: CASVGVQGSYNEQFF. CDR3 DNA sequence: TGTGCCAGCGTCGGAGTACAGGGAAGTTACAATGAGCAGTTCTTC. The whole variable domain, filled in from reference TRBV5-4 and TRBJ2-1, reads ETGVTQSPTHLIKTRGQQVTLRCSSQSGHNTVSWYQQALGQGPQFIFQYYREEENGRGNFPPRFSGLQFPNYSSELNVNALELDDSALYLCASVGVQGSYNEQFFGPGTRLTVL.

By share, this clone counts as medium-sized. V and J are TRBV7-2 and TRBJ1-4; D is ambiguous. The V end lost 5 bases, the J end lost 6 bases, and 16 bases lay between the germline ends. This CDR3 is built from 15 residues. Germline assignment: CDR1 SGHTA and CDR2 FQGNSA. As DNA, the CDR3 is TGTGCCAGCAGCACCCAACACTATTCGGATGAAAAACTGTTTTTT. It yields the protein CASSTQHYSDEKLFF.

The V gene is TRBV29-1, the J gene TRBJ2-7, with 7 bases identical to TRBD1. V gave up 2 bases and J gave up 3 bases; unmatched junction bases: 13. This CDR3 comprises 16 residues. CDR1 is SQVTM and CDR2 is ANQGSEA in the germline V gene. The DNA for the CDR3 is TGCAGCGTTGAAATTATATTTAGGGGGCCGATCTACGAGCAGTACGTC. Its protein product is CSVEIIFRGPIYEQYV.

Written as DNA, the CDR3 is TGTGCCAGCAGCTTATTTTCGACTACCGTACAAGAGACCCAGTACTTC. It codes for CASSLFSTTVQETQYF. The V call is TRBV7-2, the J call TRBJ2-5; possibly TRBD2 for D (5 bases). The CDR3 runs 16 residues. The V gene lost 2 bases and the J gene lost 2 bases, with 15 bases spanning the gap. CDR1 is SGHTA, CDR2 FQGNSA, per germline.

The V call is TRBV27, the J call TRBJ1-5; possibly TRBD1 for D (5 bases). In germline, CDR1 is MNHEY, CDR2 SMNVEV (reference sequence). Trimming cost V 2 bases and J 5 bases, with 10 bases left between them. CDR3 length equals 14 residues. The CDR3 bases are TGTGCCAGCAGTTTAAGGGGCAGGGATCAGCCCCAGCATTTT. This translates into CASSLRGRDQPQHF.

The chain carries TRBV5-1 and TRBJ2-5; unclear D gene. Trimming cost V 1 base and J 2 bases, with 12 bases left between them. Germline V gene data show CDR1 as SGHRS and CDR2 as YFSETQ. CDR3 length equals 15 residues. Here the CDR3 DNA reads TGCGCCAGCAGCTTGAACGCGTTTACTCAAGAGACCCAGTACTTC. As protein: CASSLNAFTQETQYF.

This clone has just a few counts. This chain uses TRBV14 with TRBJ1-2; TRBD1 agrees at 7 bases. This CDR3 comprises 15 residues. Germline V lookup: CDR1 SGHDN, CDR2 FVKESK. V lost 1 base and J lost 2; bases outside the gene matches: 4. The CDR3 DNA reads as TGTGCCAGCAGCCAAGGACCCAGGGGGAACTATGGCTACACCTTC. Amino acids: CASSQGPRGNYGYTF.

V is TRBV25-1 and J is TRBJ1-1; D is possibly TRBD1 (6 bases). CDR1 is MGHDK and CDR2 is SYGVNS in the germline V gene. The CDR3 has 14 residues. V lost 1 base, J lost 1 base, and 7 bases lay in between. CDR3 region: CASSEWGANTEAFF. CDR3 DNA: TGTGCCAGCAGTGAATGGGGGGCGAACACTGAAGCTTTCTTT.

This clone was observed many times. The V and J genes are TRBV18 and TRBJ2-1, with D perhaps TRBD2 (5 bases). The germline V gene encodes CDR1 KGHSH and CDR2 LQKENI. Trimming stripped 6 bases from V and 8 bases from J, with 14 bases between. The CDR3 has 13 residues. This CDR3 is CASSRERSDEQFF. The CDR3 nucleotides read TGTGCCAGCTCCCGGGAAAGGAGCGATGAGCAGTTCTTC.